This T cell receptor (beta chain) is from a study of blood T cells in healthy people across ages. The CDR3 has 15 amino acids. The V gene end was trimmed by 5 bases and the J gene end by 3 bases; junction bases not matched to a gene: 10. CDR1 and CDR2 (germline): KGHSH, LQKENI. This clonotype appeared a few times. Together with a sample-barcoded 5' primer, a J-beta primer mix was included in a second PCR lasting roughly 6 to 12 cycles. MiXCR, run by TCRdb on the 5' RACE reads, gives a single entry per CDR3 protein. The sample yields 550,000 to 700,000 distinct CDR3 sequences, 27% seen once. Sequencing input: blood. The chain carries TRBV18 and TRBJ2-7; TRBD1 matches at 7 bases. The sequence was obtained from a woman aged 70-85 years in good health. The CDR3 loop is CASSNRQGIFYEQYF. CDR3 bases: TGTGCCAGCTCAAATCGACAGGGCATATTCTACGAGCAGTACTTC.